These T cell receptor beta chains were read from a single sample in a study of OX40 agonist ivuxolimab in advanced cancers. Some clones are missing from TCRdb's copy, which holds only in-frame ones; the method was immunoSEQ multiplex PCR. The table has around 94,000 clones, approximately 89% seen once; the top ten hold 0.65% to 0.85%. This material consisted of CD4+ or CD8+ T cells sorted from blood, taken in a trial of the OX40 agonist ivuxolimab. Receptors were obtained from an adult with an advanced solid tumor such as melanoma, head and neck, liver or kidney cancer. Each CDR3 is given with its conserved first and last residue. A D gene is named only where the DNA matches it firmly. Clone size is given for some rows only: seen once, a few or many times, or a class if the clone is expanded.

TRBV7-9	NA	TRBJ1-2	NA	CASTSQDSYGYGYTF	TGTGCCAGCACCTCGCAAGACAGCTATGGTTATGGCTACACCTTC
TRBV7-2	NA	TRBJ2-7	few	CASSLGGPFSYEQYF	TGTGCCAGCAGCTTAGGCGGGCCCTTCTCATACGAGCAGTACTTC
TRBV28	NA	TRBJ1-2	NA	CASSSGSANYGYTF	TGTGCCAGCAGTTCAGGATCCGCTAACTATGGCTACACCTTC
TRBV27	TRBD1	TRBJ2-7	NA	CASRPIMGQGSYEQYF	TGTGCCAGCAGACCAATCATGGGACAGGGGTCCTACGAGCAGTACTTC
TRBV5-1	TRBD2	TRBJ2-2	NA	CASSPLAGGPFTGELFF	TGCGCCAGCAGCCCCCTAGCGGGAGGGCCGTTCACCGGGGAGCTGTTTTTT
TRBV15	NA	TRBJ1-3	NA	CATSRVAGFSGNTIYF	TGTGCCACCAGCCGTGTTGCCGGATTCTCTGGAAACACCATATATTTT
TRBV4-3	NA	TRBJ1-1	NA	CASRGQPNTEAFF	TGCGCCAGCAGGGGACAACCAAACACTGAAGCTTTCTTT
TRBV7-8	NA	TRBJ2-1	NA	CASSFPGASYNEQFF	TGTGCCAGCAGCTTTCCAGGGGCCTCCTACAATGAGCAGTTCTTC
TRBV6-4	NA	TRBJ2-1	once	CASSDSGGYTNEQFF	TGTGCCAGCAGTGACTCGGGGGGATATACAAATGAGCAGTTCTTC
TRBV5-5	NA	TRBJ1-4	NA	CASSFVIGGSNEKLFF	TGTGCCAGCAGCTTCGTCATCGGGGGTTCCAATGAAAAACTGTTTTTT
TRBV10-3	NA	TRBJ1-3	NA	CAISESAGLGSGNTIYF	TGTGCCATCAGTGAGTCCGCAGGTCTGGGCTCTGGAAACACCATATATTTT
TRBV6-4	NA	TRBJ1-4	NA	CASSSETNEKLFF	TGTGCCAGCAGTTCAGAAACTAATGAAAAACTGTTTTTT
TRBV30	TRBD2	TRBJ2-3	NA	CAWSDRNYFGTSGQIRRTDTQYF	TGTGCCTGGAGTGATAGAAACTATTTCGGGACTAGCGGGCAAATACGTCGCACAGATACGCAGTATTTT
TRBV4-2	TRBD2	TRBJ2-7	NA	CASSQASGVYEQYF	TGTGCCAGCAGCCAAGCTAGCGGGGTATACGAGCAGTACTTC
TRBV5-4	TRBD2	TRBJ2-4	NA	CASSFQGSGRVNIQYF	TGTGCCAGCAGCTTCCAGGGTAGCGGGAGGGTGAACATTCAGTACTTC
TRBV5-4	TRBD1	TRBJ2-7	NA	CASSSLTAGTAYEQYF	TGTGCCAGCAGCTCACTAACCGCCGGGACAGCCTACGAGCAGTACTTC
TRBV28	NA	TRBJ1-5	NA	CASSAPAGATNQPQHF	TGTGCCAGCAGTGCCCCTGCTGGGGCTACCAATCAGCCCCAGCATTTT
TRBV28	NA	TRBJ1-5	few	CASSFAQRGNQPQHF	TGTGCCAGCAGTTTCGCCCAGAGGGGCAATCAGCCCCAGCATTTT
TRBV5-1	TRBD2	TRBJ2-2	NA	CASSNYGLAGGTGELFF	TGCGCCAGCAGCAACTATGGACTAGCGGGAGGCACCGGGGAGCTGTTTTTT
TRBV19	TRBD1	TRBJ1-2	NA	CASSGHRGPYGYTF	TGTGCCAGTAGTGGTCACAGGGGGCCCTATGGCTACACCTTC
TRBV7-2	TRBD2	TRBJ2-5	once	CASSLVSASGETQYF	TGTGCCAGCAGCTTAGTATCGGCTAGCGGAGAGACCCAGTACTTC
TRBV10-2	NA	TRBJ1-1	NA	CASRDRAFSTRAAVFLPQAFF	TGCGCCAGCAGAGACCGGGCCTTCTCTACCAGGGCTGCTGTCTTCCTTCCTCAAGCTTTCTTT
TRBV28	NA	TRBJ2-7	NA	CASRPQHPVQYF	TGTGCCAGCAGACCTCAGCATCCGGTGCAGTACTTC
TRBV9	TRBD2	TRBJ2-5	NA	CASNKLAGTQETQYF	TGTGCCAGCAACAAACTAGCGGGGACTCAAGAGACCCAGTACTTC
TRBV4-2	NA	TRBJ1-1	NA	CASSQDPPRQTF	TGTGCCAGCAGCCAAGATCCCCCTAGACAGACCTTT
TRBV19	TRBD2	TRBJ2-4	NA	CASSMASGSNIQYF	TGTGCCAGTAGTATGGCTAGCGGGAGTAACATTCAGTACTTC
TRBV27	TRBD2	TRBJ2-1	NA	CASSGTSGAYNEQFF	TGTGCCAGCAGTGGGACTAGCGGGGCATACAATGAGCAGTTCTTC
TRBV7-2	TRBD2	TRBJ2-5	NA	CASSRGGGRARETQYF	TGTGCCAGCAGCCGTGGGGGCGGGAGGGCCCGAGAGACCCAGTACTTC
TRBV10-3	NA	TRBJ1-1	NA	CAISEGNRDTEAFF	TGTGCCATCAGTGAGGGTAACAGGGACACTGAAGCTTTCTTT
TRBV2	NA	TRBJ2-7	few	CASKTGNEQYF	TGTGCCAGCAAAACAGGGAATGAGCAGTACTTC
TRBV7-9	NA	TRBJ1-2	NA	CASSLSGPSTGYTF	TGTGCCAGCAGCTTAAGCGGGCCGTCGACGGGCTACACCTTC
TRBV7-2	NA	TRBJ2-1	NA	CASSYTSSYNEQFF	TGTGCCAGCAGCTACACTAGCTCCTACAATGAGCAGTTCTTC